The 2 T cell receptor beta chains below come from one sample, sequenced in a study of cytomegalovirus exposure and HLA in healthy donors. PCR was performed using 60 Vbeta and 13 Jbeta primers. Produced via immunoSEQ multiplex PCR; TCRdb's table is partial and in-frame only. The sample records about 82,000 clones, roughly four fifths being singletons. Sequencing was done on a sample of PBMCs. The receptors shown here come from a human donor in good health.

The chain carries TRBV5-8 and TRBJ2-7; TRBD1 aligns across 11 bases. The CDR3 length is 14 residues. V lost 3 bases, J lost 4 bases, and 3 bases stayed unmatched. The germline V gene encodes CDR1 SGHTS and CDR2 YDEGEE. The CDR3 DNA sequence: TGTGCCAGCAGCTGGACAGGGGGCTTGTACGAGCAGTACTTC. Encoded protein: CASSWTGGLYEQYF.

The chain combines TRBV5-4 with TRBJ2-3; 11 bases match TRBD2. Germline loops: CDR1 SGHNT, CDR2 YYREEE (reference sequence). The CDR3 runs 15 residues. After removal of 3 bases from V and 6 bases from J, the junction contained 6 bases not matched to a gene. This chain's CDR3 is CASSSASGGSDTQYF. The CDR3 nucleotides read TGTGCCAGCAGCTCGGCTAGCGGGGGGTCCGATACGCAGTATTTT.